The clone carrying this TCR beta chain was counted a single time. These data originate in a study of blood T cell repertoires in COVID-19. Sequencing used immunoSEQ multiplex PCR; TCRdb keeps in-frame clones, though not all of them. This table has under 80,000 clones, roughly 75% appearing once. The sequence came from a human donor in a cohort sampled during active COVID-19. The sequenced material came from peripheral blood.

The chain's CDR3 is CASSQEAPRSGGRGNEKLFF. DNA of the CDR3: TGTGCCAGCAGCCAAGAAGCCCCCAGGTCAGGGGGCAGGGGTAATGAAAAACTGTTTTTT. This chain joins TRBV3-1 (or the pseudogene TRBV3-2) and TRBJ1-4; 8 bases agree with TRBD1. Germline V gene data show CDR1 as LGHDT and CDR2 as YNNKEL (reference sequence). The CDR3 has 20 amino acids. V shed 0 bases and J 4 bases; nucleotides not matched to a gene: 16.